This T cell receptor (beta chain) was captured in a study of blood T cell repertoires in COVID-19. Study-wide context: Sample material is recorded as cDNA or gDNA derived from T cells, B-cell-depleted T cells, or PBMCs.

Method: immunoSEQ multiplex PCR; TCRdb's copy keeps in-frame clones and lacks some. The data show 50,000 to 65,000 clones, around four fifths seen once. Germline V gene sequence: CDR1 LNHDA, CDR2 SQIVND (reference sequence). The CDR3 consists of 11 residues. The V end lost 6 bases, the J end lost 7 bases, and 8 bases lay between the germline ends. This clone was seen only once. The sequenced sample was peripheral blood. The sequence was obtained from a human donor in a cohort sampled during active COVID-19. The chain joins TRBV19 to TRBJ2-3; perhaps TRBD2 as D (5 bases). In nucleotides, the CDR3 is TGTGCCAGTAGGAGGGAGAATACGCAGTATTTT. Translation: CASRRENTQYF.